Sequencing of this T cell receptor beta chain was carried out in a study of T-cell reconstitution after alpha-beta-depleted transplantation in children (dated by TCRdb to 2016 to 2017). Regarding the research as a whole: Using TCR repertoire profiling, the study followed T-cell immune reconstitution in a quantitative way in children after TCRalphabeta/CD19-depleted allogeneic hematopoietic cell transplantation.

Preparation of the library involved PCR. The instrument given in TCRdb is Illumina HiSeq 2500. TCR libraries were prepared with molecular barcoding, using unique molecular identifiers to normalize TCRbeta repertoire quantification. The public reads were quality trimmed at Q25 with fastp and then assembled into clones with MiXCR by TCRdb, keeping productive beta chains. Each record represents a unique CDR3 protein, reported with the most common genes and DNA among its rows. Across this sample there are 250,000 to 300,000 distinct CDR3 sequences, with almost 10% seen only once. Roughly a tenth of the sample comes from the top ten. From the germline V gene, CDR1 is MNHNS and CDR2 is SASEGT. The V and J ends are trimmed by 5 bases and 4 bases, leaving 8 bases between them. The CDR3 spans 13 residues, from the cysteine through the phenylalanine. CDR3 DNA only is kept here, 39 bases in frame from base 1.

To note about this clonotype: Its recognized antigen is unknown. Per-base qualities were not stored, and no clone one base away is much larger.

The sequence joins TRBV6-1 to TRBJ1-4; no D gene is confidently identified. The sequencing used PBMCs from the stem cell graft donor, collected from the stem cell graft. The receptor comes from a human donor who donated a stem cell graft to a child with SCID. The sequenced DNA is TGTGCCAGCAGTACGACTAGTAATGAAAAACTGTTTTTT. Translated, this gives CASSTTSNEKLFF.